This T cell receptor (beta chain) came from a study of vaccination and CD4 T cells after COVID-19. This clonotype was observed a few times. Its antigen remains unidentified. With V trimmed by 1 base and J by 7 bases, 9 bases remained unmatched. The V gene's germline CDR1 is SGHDN and CDR2 FVKESK. There are 15 residues in the CDR3. Documented treatment: approximately 9-day PBMC culture with coronavirus spike peptide pools or control peptides (ViraFEST assay). Vaccinated healthy people had never been infected with SARS-CoV-2 before, which was shown by negative nucleocapsid antibodies before and after vaccination. Once obtained from cultured CD4+ T cells, the DNA was sequenced using the Oncomine TCR Beta short-read assay. One entry per CDR3 protein, called by TCRdb with MiXCR from the PCR reads. The sample has approximately 11,000 distinct CDR3 sequences, nearly 25% seen once.

The chain couples TRBV14 to TRBJ1-1, with 7 bases aligning to TRBD1. This specimen was CD4+ T cells from blood, cultured in vitro, taken before SARS-CoV-2 vaccination. This receptor was identified in a human donor who received a COVID-19 vaccine. The DNA of the CDR3 is TGTGCCAGCAGCCAAGGTTTCGGGACAGTTCGTGAAGCTTTCTTT. It specifies CASSQGFGTVREAFF.